The 3 T cell receptor beta chains presented below share a single source sample, sequenced in a study of T cells after posttransplantation cyclophosphamide. Produced via immunoSEQ multiplex PCR; TCRdb's table is partial and in-frame only. The sample has tens of thousands of clones, 85% to 95% seen once; the top ten hold 2.5% to 3%. The sample taken for sequencing was PBMCs. These receptors all stem from a woman under 40 in good health and a related stem cell transplant donor.

This chain uses TRBV29-1 with TRBJ2-7; TRBD2 agrees at 8 bases. The CDR3 loop spans 12 amino acids. Germline V gene lookup returns CDR1 SQVTM and CDR2 ANQGSEA. V shed 4 bases, J shed 7 bases, and the junction held 6 bases outside the gene matches. The CDR3 DNA follows: TGCAGCGTTGCCAGCGGGGGTTGGGAGCAGTACTTC. It yields the protein CSVASGGWEQYF.

The chain links TRBV6-5 to TRBJ1-1; D is uncertain. The CDR3 contains 16 residues. The V end lost 0 bases, the J end lost 1 base, and 12 bases lay between the germline ends. Germline CDR1 reads MNHEY; CDR2 reads SVGAGI. CDR3 in DNA: TGTGCCAGCAGTTACTCGAACTACATGAGGAACACTGAAGCTTTCTTT. This gives the protein CASSYSNYMRNTEAFF.

This chain connects TRBV5-4 to TRBJ2-7; D is unclear. The V end lost 4 bases, the J end lost 5 bases, and 10 bases lay between the germline ends. The CDR3 totals 12 residues. CDR1 and CDR2 from the germline V gene are SGHNT and YYREEE (reference sequence). The CDR3 nucleotides read TGTGCCAGCAGCCTACCTGGAGACGAGCAGTACTTC. This sequence encodes CASSLPGDEQYF.